The source of this T cell receptor (beta chain) is a study of blood T cells in healthy people across ages. Primed by a sample-barcoded 5' primer and a J-beta primer mix, a second PCR proceeded for roughly 7 to 11 cycles. Each cDNA molecule carried a tag from a template-switch adaptor that contained 12 random nucleotides. TCRdb itself ran the 5' RACE reads through MiXCR, one entry per CDR3 protein. The repertoire holds fewer than 950,000 distinct CDR3 sequences, with about 34% as singletons. This clonotype showed up just a few times. This CDR3 has 14 amino acids. Germline V gene sequence: CDR1 SEHNR, CDR2 FQNEAQ (reference sequence). V was pared by 5 bases and J by 3 bases, with 11 bases between.

The clonotype comes from a man aged 18 to 30 in good health. The V and J genes are TRBV7-9 and TRBJ2-1; D may be TRBD1 (6 bases). The sequenced material came from blood. In DNA, the CDR3 is TGTGCCAGCAGCCAAGCGGACAGCTACAATGAGCAGTTCTTC. Translation gives CASSQADSYNEQFF.